Here is one T cell receptor beta chain with its context. Its antigen is not known. This specimen belongs to a study of T cell responses to AZD1222 COVID-19 vaccine. The method was immunoSEQ multiplex PCR; TCRdb's version includes in-frame clones alone and lacks a portion of them. The sample consists of tens of thousands of clones, around three quarters of them appearing once. Study-wide findings and caveats: Epitopes outside B.1.351 and B.1.1.7 mutated regions reportedly drew nearly half of spike TCRs. None of the repertoires were sampled until the peak T cell response had passed.

This receptor was obtained from an adult who received the AZD1222 COVID-19 vaccine. The source material was peripheral blood, sampled 28 days after the second AZD1222 dose.

The CDR3 coding sequence is TGTGCCAGCAGCGGCACCGATCAGCCCCAGCATTTT. Encoded protein: CASSGTDQPQHF. The V call is TRBV6-2 or TRBV6-3, the J call TRBJ1-5; D not certain. V dropped 6 bases and J dropped 5 bases, with 8 bases sitting between them. Looked up from germline, CDR1 is MNHEY and CDR2 is SVGEGT. The CDR3 length is 12 residues.